This is a list of T cell receptor beta chains from one sample in a study of shared T cell receptors in the human thymus. The assay was immunoSEQ multiplex PCR, and TCRdb's table has in-frame clones only and misses some. The sample shows hundreds of thousands of clones, over 90% of them seen only once. The sequencing sample was made of thymocytes. Receptors originate from a human donor. Each CDR3 is given with its conserved first and last residue. Each record gives: D gene, V gene, J gene, clone size, CDR3 DNA, CDR3 protein. A D gene is named only where the DNA matches it firmly. Clone size is shown for a subset of rows, as once, few, many or a class of expanded clone.

D gene: TRBD1; V gene: TRBV4-3; J gene: TRBJ2-3; clone size: .; CDR3 DNA: TGCGCCAGCAGCCAAGATATCGGGACAGCTTTTCGTAGCATCAGCACAGATACGCAGTATTTT; CDR3 protein: CASSQDIGTAFRSISTDTQYF
D gene: TRBD2; V gene: TRBV27; J gene: TRBJ2-1; clone size: .; CDR3 DNA: TGTGCCAGCTCCCACGGCGGGAGGGAGAATGAGCAGTTCTTC; CDR3 protein: CASSHGGRENEQFF
D gene: TRBD1; V gene: TRBV4-2; J gene: TRBJ2-2; clone size: .; CDR3 DNA: TGTGCCAGCAGCCAAGAAGACAGGGGGACGGCCGGGGAGCTGTTTTTT; CDR3 protein: CASSQEDRGTAGELFF
D gene: .; V gene: TRBV6-5; J gene: TRBJ2-6; clone size: .; CDR3 DNA: TGTGCCAGCAGTTACTCGAACACTGCTGGGGCCAACGTCCTGACTTTC; CDR3 protein: CASSYSNTAGANVLTF
D gene: .; V gene: TRBV14; J gene: TRBJ2-3; clone size: .; CDR3 DNA: TGTGCCAGCAGCCAAGGTGAACGGGAAACAGATACGCAGTATTTT; CDR3 protein: CASSQGERETDTQYF
D gene: TRBD1; V gene: TRBV7-9; J gene: TRBJ1-5; clone size: .; CDR3 DNA: TGTGCCAGCAGCTTACCAGGGACAGATCAGCCCCAGCATTTT; CDR3 protein: CASSLPGTDQPQHF
D gene: TRBD1; V gene: TRBV30; J gene: TRBJ1-2; clone size: .; CDR3 DNA: TGTGCCTGGACCCCCACGGGACAGGGGGCTGGCGGCTACACCTTC; CDR3 protein: CAWTPTGQGAGGYTF
D gene: .; V gene: TRBV25-1; J gene: TRBJ1-1; clone size: .; CDR3 DNA: TGTGCCAGCAGTGACGCCGCTATGGCGGCGAACACTGAAGCTTTCTTT; CDR3 protein: CASSDAAMAANTEAFF
D gene: .; V gene: TRBV30; J gene: TRBJ1-3; clone size: .; CDR3 DNA: TGTGCCTCCCCGAGGGGGGTATGCTCTGGAAACACCATATATTTT; CDR3 protein: CASPRGVCSGNTIYF
D gene: TRBD1; V gene: TRBV29-1; J gene: TRBJ1-1; clone size: .; CDR3 DNA: TGCAGCGCCGCTACCACCGGGACAGGGGTAACTGAAGCTTTCTTT; CDR3 protein: CSAATTGTGVTEAFF
D gene: TRBD1; V gene: TRBV29-1; J gene: TRBJ2-6; clone size: few; CDR3 DNA: TGCAGCGTCGGGGACAGGACTTTGGGCGTCCTGACTTTC; CDR3 protein: CSVGDRTLGVLTF
D gene: .; V gene: TRBV11-2; J gene: TRBJ2-7; clone size: .; CDR3 DNA: TGTGCCAGCAGCTTAGCCGAAGTTACAGGGTTCAGGGACGAGCAGTACTTC; CDR3 protein: CASSLAEVTGFRDEQYF
D gene: TRBD1; V gene: TRBV4-3; J gene: TRBJ1-2; clone size: .; CDR3 DNA: TGCGCCAGCAGCCAAGATTCGGCCCCGGGACAGGCACTCTATGGCTACACCTTC; CDR3 protein: CASSQDSAPGQALYGYTF
D gene: TRBD2; V gene: TRBV28; J gene: TRBJ2-1; clone size: .; CDR3 DNA: TGTGCCAGCAGTAATAGCGGGAGGGCCTTGAATGAGCAGTTCTTC; CDR3 protein: CASSNSGRALNEQFF
D gene: TRBD1; V gene: TRBV5-1; J gene: TRBJ1-2; clone size: few; CDR3 DNA: TGCGCCAGCAGCTTGGCCCCTAACCGGACAGGCCGACCCTATGGCTACACCTTC; CDR3 protein: CASSLAPNRTGRPYGYTF
D gene: TRBD2; V gene: TRBV27; J gene: TRBJ2-1; clone size: .; CDR3 DNA: TGTGCCAGCAGTTTATCCCGACTAGCGGGAGGGCGTTTGTCCTACAATGAGCAGTTCTTC; CDR3 protein: CASSLSRLAGGRLSYNEQFF
D gene: TRBD1; V gene: TRBV10-1; J gene: TRBJ2-3; clone size: .; CDR3 DNA: TGCGCCAGCTCCTGGGCGAGGGGGCCCCTCGAAGATACGCAGTATTTT; CDR3 protein: CASSWARGPLEDTQYF
D gene: TRBD1; V gene: TRBV27; J gene: TRBJ1-3; clone size: .; CDR3 DNA: TGTGCCAGCAGCCGGGACAGGGGTGCAAACACCATATATTTT; CDR3 protein: CASSRDRGANTIYF
D gene: TRBD1; V gene: TRBV28; J gene: TRBJ2-1; clone size: once; CDR3 DNA: TGTGCCAGCAGTTTGGCAGGGGGAACCTACAATGAGCAGTTCTTC; CDR3 protein: CASSLAGGTYNEQFF
D gene: .; V gene: TRBV7-8; J gene: TRBJ2-3; clone size: .; CDR3 DNA: TGTGCCAGCAGTCATATAGTTACGACAGTCAGCACAGATACGCAGTATTTT; CDR3 protein: CASSHIVTTVSTDTQYF
D gene: .; V gene: TRBV7-2; J gene: TRBJ2-1; clone size: .; CDR3 DNA: TGTGCCAGCAGCTTAGGGTTACCGGGACTTACCATAGGAAACAATGAGCAGTTCTTC; CDR3 protein: CASSLGLPGLTIGNNEQFF
D gene: .; V gene: TRBV19; J gene: TRBJ2-7; clone size: .; CDR3 DNA: TGTGCCAGTAGTATGGGCCGCTCGAGCTCCTACGAGCAGTACTTC; CDR3 protein: CASSMGRSSSYEQYF
D gene: TRBD1; V gene: TRBV29-1; J gene: TRBJ2-1; clone size: .; CDR3 DNA: TGCAGCGTTGAAGCTAAGGACAGGTCCTACAATGAGCAGTTCTTC; CDR3 protein: CSVEAKDRSYNEQFF
D gene: TRBD1; V gene: TRBV15; J gene: TRBJ2-7; clone size: .; CDR3 DNA: TGTGCCACCAGCGAGGCGACAGGGGGGTCCTACGAGCAGTACTTC; CDR3 protein: CATSEATGGSYEQYF
D gene: .; V gene: TRBV11-2; J gene: TRBJ2-3; clone size: .; CDR3 DNA: TGTGCCAGCCCCCCGAGGTATTTT; CDR3 protein: CASPPRYF
D gene: TRBD1; V gene: TRBV4-2; J gene: TRBJ2-7; clone size: .; CDR3 DNA: TGTGCCAGCAGCCAGGGACAGGGTTTAACGTACGAGCAGTACTTC; CDR3 protein: CASSQGQGLTYEQYF
D gene: .; V gene: TRBV18; J gene: TRBJ1-2; clone size: .; CDR3 DNA: TGTGCCAGCTCACCCGGGGACGGATACTATGGCTACACCTTC; CDR3 protein: CASSPGDGYYGYTF
D gene: .; V gene: TRBV9; J gene: TRBJ2-1; clone size: .; CDR3 DNA: TGTGCCAGCAGCGTAGCGGCAGGAACCTACAATGAGCAGTTCTTC; CDR3 protein: CASSVAAGTYNEQFF
D gene: .; V gene: TRBV6-5; J gene: TRBJ1-3; clone size: .; CDR3 DNA: TGTGCCAGCGGGGAGGACGCCCTCGGAAACACCATATATTTT; CDR3 protein: CASGEDALGNTIYF
D gene: .; V gene: TRBV7-2; J gene: TRBJ2-3; clone size: .; CDR3 DNA: TGTGCCAGCAGCTTATCGGCTGTGGAACCAGGATCCACAGATACGCAGTATTTT; CDR3 protein: CASSLSAVEPGSTDTQYF
D gene: TRBD1; V gene: TRBV14; J gene: TRBJ2-1; clone size: .; CDR3 DNA: TGTGCCAGCAGCCTTTTCCGGGACAGGGACCCTGCAGGCTCCTACAATGAGCAGTTCTTC; CDR3 protein: CASSLFRDRDPAGSYNEQFF
D gene: .; V gene: TRBV4-1; J gene: TRBJ2-2; clone size: .; CDR3 DNA: TGCGCCAGCAGCCGACAGAACGGGGAGCTGTTTTTT; CDR3 protein: CASSRQNGELFF
D gene: TRBD2; V gene: TRBV7-7; J gene: TRBJ2-1; clone size: few; CDR3 DNA: TGTGCTAGCAGCGAAAATGGACTAGCGAGCTCCTACAATGAGCAGTTCTTC; CDR3 protein: CASSENGLASSYNEQFF
D gene: TRBD1; V gene: TRBV18; J gene: TRBJ1-3; clone size: .; CDR3 DNA: TGTGCCAGCTCACCGGGACAGGGGCCACCCCGCTCTGGAAACACCATATATTTT; CDR3 protein: CASSPGQGPPRSGNTIYF
D gene: TRBD2; V gene: TRBV27; J gene: TRBJ2-3; clone size: few; CDR3 DNA: TGTGCCAGTATACAATGGGAGGGCGGCGCAGATACGCAGTATTTT; CDR3 protein: CASIQWEGGADTQYF
D gene: TRBD1; V gene: TRBV5-6; J gene: TRBJ2-7; clone size: .; CDR3 DNA: TGTGCCAGCAGCTCTAACAGGGGAGACGTCGAGCAGTACTTC; CDR3 protein: CASSSNRGDVEQYF
D gene: .; V gene: TRBV29-1; J gene: TRBJ1-1; clone size: .; CDR3 DNA: TGCAGCGGCGGGGTTGGTGGAGGTAAGACTGAAGCTTTCTTT; CDR3 protein: CSGGVGGGKTEAFF
D gene: .; V gene: TRBV6-5; J gene: TRBJ1-3; clone size: .; CDR3 DNA: TGTGCCAGCAGTTACTCGGCAAGAGGAAACACCATATATTTT; CDR3 protein: CASSYSARGNTIYF
D gene: .; V gene: TRBV7-9; J gene: TRBJ2-1; clone size: .; CDR3 DNA: TGTGCCAGCAGCTTAGGGTCTTCGGAGCAGTTCTTC; CDR3 protein: CASSLGSSEQFF
D gene: .; V gene: TRBV6-1; J gene: TRBJ2-7; clone size: .; CDR3 DNA: TGTGCCAGCAGTGAAGCCCATAGGAAGGCGGGGAACAGCTCCTACGAGCAGTACTTC; CDR3 protein: CASSEAHRKAGNSSYEQYF
D gene: TRBD2; V gene: TRBV25-1; J gene: TRBJ2-5; clone size: .; CDR3 DNA: TGTGCCAGCAGACCAAATAGCGGGAGCTGTGAGACCCAGTACTTC; CDR3 protein: CASRPNSGSCETQYF
D gene: .; V gene: TRBV30; J gene: TRBJ2-5; clone size: few; CDR3 DNA: TGTGCCTGGAGTAAGACCAAACAAGAGACCCAGTACTTC; CDR3 protein: CAWSKTKQETQYF
D gene: .; V gene: TRBV5-4; J gene: TRBJ2-5; clone size: .; CDR3 DNA: TGTGCCAGCAGCTTGGATCGAGTTTGGACTGATAGGACCCAGTACTTC; CDR3 protein: CASSLDRVWTDRTQYF
D gene: TRBD2; V gene: TRBV30; J gene: TRBJ2-1; clone size: .; CDR3 DNA: TGTGCCCGGGAAAGCGGGAGGGCCACTGAGCAGTTCTTC; CDR3 protein: CARESGRATEQFF
D gene: TRBD2; V gene: TRBV28; J gene: TRBJ2-1; clone size: .; CDR3 DNA: TGTGCCAGCAGTGGCCGCGGGAGCGCCTACAATGAGCAGTTCTTC; CDR3 protein: CASSGRGSAYNEQFF
D gene: TRBD1; V gene: TRBV25-1; J gene: TRBJ1-4; clone size: .; CDR3 DNA: TGTGCCAGCAGTGAATCATGGTACAGGGGTGAAAAACTGTTTTTT; CDR3 protein: CASSESWYRGEKLFF
D gene: .; V gene: TRBV28; J gene: TRBJ2-6; clone size: .; CDR3 DNA: TGTGCCAGCAGTTTATTCAGAAGGGACGCTCGAGCTGGGGCCAACGTCCTGACTTTC; CDR3 protein: CASSLFRRDARAGANVLTF
D gene: TRBD1; V gene: TRBV5-6; J gene: TRBJ2-5; clone size: once; CDR3 DNA: TGTGCCAGCAGGGGGAACAGTCCCGAGACAGGGCAAGAGACCCAGTACTTC; CDR3 protein: CASRGNSPETGQETQYF
D gene: TRBD2; V gene: TRBV27; J gene: TRBJ2-1; clone size: .; CDR3 DNA: TGTGCCAGCAGTTCCCCGTATAGCGGGGCATACAATGAGCAGTTCTTC; CDR3 protein: CASSSPYSGAYNEQFF
D gene: .; V gene: TRBV13; J gene: TRBJ1-2; clone size: .; CDR3 DNA: TGTGCCAGCAGACACCTCCCGGGGGACTATGGCTACACCTTC; CDR3 protein: CASRHLPGDYGYTF
D gene: TRBD1; V gene: TRBV4-2; J gene: TRBJ2-7; clone size: .; CDR3 DNA: TGTGCCAGCAGCCAATCAATTGGGGGTCCCCCGAGACAGGGTTGGGACGAGCAGTACTTC; CDR3 protein: CASSQSIGGPPRQGWDEQYF
D gene: TRBD1; V gene: TRBV19; J gene: TRBJ1-5; clone size: .; CDR3 DNA: TGTGCCAGTAGTATAGTTAGGGGGACAGGGGGCCCCAATCAGCCCCAGCATTTT; CDR3 protein: CASSIVRGTGGPNQPQHF
D gene: .; V gene: TRBV28; J gene: TRBJ1-4; clone size: once; CDR3 DNA: TGTGCCAGCAGTTTGTACCTTGGCGAAGAAAAACTGTTTTTT; CDR3 protein: CASSLYLGEEKLFF